The 16 T cell receptor beta chains in this list originate from one sample, sequenced in a study of blood T cells in healthy people across ages. Next came a second PCR, run for about 6 to 12 cycles, which used a sample-barcoded 5' primer along with a J-beta primer mix. TCRdb re-called the 5' RACE reads with MiXCR, one entry per CDR3 protein. The sample contains hundreds of thousands of distinct CDR3 sequences, roughly 31% of which appear only once. Material for sequencing was blood. The receptors derive from a woman of 80 years or more in good health.

The chain employs TRBV12-3 or TRBV12-4 and TRBJ2-3; D unresolved. Trimming cost V 3 bases and J 0 bases, with 13 bases left between them. There are 16 residues in the CDR3. CDR3 DNA sequence: TGTGCCAGCAGTTTGTTTGCGGTAATTAGCACAGATACGCAGTATTTT. Translating it yields CASSLFAVISTDTQYF.

This clonotype has ten or more counts. The gene calls are TRBV5-1 and TRBJ2-1, with D unclear. The CDR3 is 15 amino acids. Germline CDR1 SGHRS, CDR2 YFSETQ. V was shortened by 4 bases and J by 10 bases, with 21 bases between the two germline ends. CDR3 in DNA: TGCGCCAGCAGCCGCGGCGAACCGGTCCCTTCCGAGCAGTTCTTC. Translating gives CASSRGEPVPSEQFF.

In this sample, this clonotype turned up many times. The CDR3 region is CASSADRGNNSPLHF. CDR3 nucleotide sequence: TGTGCCAGCAGCGCCGACAGGGGGAATAATTCACCCCTCCACTTT. The V call is TRBV7-6, the J call TRBJ1-6; 9 bases fit TRBD1. Trimming cost V 5 bases and J 5 bases; bases outside gene matches: 4. The CDR3 has 15 residues. Germline V gene lookup returns CDR1 SGHVS and CDR2 FNYEAQ.

This clonotype is a singleton in its sample. A much larger clone differs from this one at a single base, so this may be a read error. This chain joins TRBV30 and TRBJ2-1; TRBD1 matches at 7 bases. The ends lost 7 bases at V and 9 bases at J; junction bases unmatched: 9. CDR1 is GTSNPN, CDR2 SVGIG, per germline (reference sequence). The length of the CDR3 is 12 residues. As DNA, the CDR3 is TGTGCCTCCCGACAGGGTAACAGTGAGCAGTTCTTC. This codes for CASRQGNSEQFF.

This clonotype has a handful of counts. V and J are TRBV12-3 or TRBV12-4 and TRBJ1-5; 7 bases line up with TRBD1. This CDR3 contains 17 residues. V gave up 3 bases and J gave up 0 bases; unmatched junction bases: 8. CDR3 loop: CASSFNTGDLSNQPQHF. The CDR3 region has the DNA TGTGCCAGCAGTTTCAACACAGGGGACCTTAGCAATCAGCCCCAGCATTTT.

This clonotype was recorded at least ten times. The V call is TRBV3-1, the J call TRBJ1-2; a possible D gene is TRBD1 (6 bases). The CDR3 is made up of 16 amino acids. From germline, CDR1 is LGHDT and CDR2 YNNKEL (reference sequence). V lost 5 bases, J lost 4 bases, and 20 bases lay in between. This chain's CDR3 is CASSIRPGGASYGYTF. For the CDR3, the DNA is TGTGCCAGCAGCATACGACCCGGGGGCGCATCCTATGGCTACACCTTC. Combining the CDR3 with reference TRBV3-1 and TRBJ1-2 gives the whole variable domain DTAVSQTPKYLVTQMGNDKSIKCEQNLGHDTMYWYKQDSKKFLKIMFSYNNKELIINETVPNRFSPKSPDKAHLNLHINSLELGDSAVYFCASSIRPGGASYGYTFGSGTRLTVV.

This clonotype was recorded many times. J is TRBJ2-5 and V is TRBV15; D ambiguous. The V end was cut by 2 bases, the J end by 3 bases, with 7 bases between. The CDR3 has 13 residues. The V gene's germline CDR1 is LNHNV and CDR2 YYDKDF (reference sequence). This CDR3 is CATSRNSKETQYF. CDR3 DNA: TGTGCCACCAGCAGAAACAGTAAAGAGACCCAGTACTTC.

In this sample, this clonotype turned up many times. The chain joins TRBV6-5 to TRBJ2-5; a possible D gene is TRBD2 (5 bases). This CDR3 comprises 13 residues. Trimming took off 5 bases at V and 11 bases at J, with 18 bases between the two ends. Germline V gives CDR1 MNHEY, CDR2 SVGAGI. The CDR3 nucleotides are TGTGCCAGCAGTGATCGCAGAGTCTGGGAGCAGTACTTC. It codes for CASSDRRVWEQYF.

This clonotype has only a few counts. The chain has TRBV30 and TRBJ1-5; TRBD1 matches 9 bases. CDR3 length: 14 amino acids. The junction had 4 bases not matched to a gene; V was cut back by 3 bases and J by 4 bases. Per the germline V gene, CDR1 is GTSNPN and CDR2 is SVGIG (reference sequence). The CDR3 reads CAWSVGTGNQPQHF. In DNA form, the CDR3 reads TGTGCCTGGAGCGTTGGGACAGGGAATCAGCCCCAGCATTTT.

V and J are TRBV12-3 or TRBV12-4 and TRBJ1-1, with TRBD1 as a possible D gene (5 bases). The CDR3 is made up of 14 amino acids. V lost 8 bases, J lost 5 bases, and 18 bases lay in between. This chain's CDR3 is CASASGTANTEAFF. CDR3 nucleotide sequence: TGTGCCAGCGCCTCCGGGACGGCAAATACTGAAGCTTTCTTT.

This clonotype was observed a few times. A much larger clone is a single base away; this may be a read error. The V gene is TRBV4-2, the J gene TRBJ2-7; D gene ambiguous. Germline CDR1 reads LGHNA; CDR2 reads YNFKEQ. This CDR3 has 17 residues. V lost 4 bases to trimming and J lost 7 bases, with 26 bases between them. CDR3 loop: CASSPPGLSLTYNEQYF. The CDR3 bases are TGTGCCAGCAGCCCCCCGGGTTTGAGTCTCACCTACAATGAGCAGTACTTC.

This clonotype was recorded only once. A junction boundary mismatches the germline segment, possibly from a read error. The CDR3 DNA follows: TGTGCCGGCAGTAACGGGCTAGCCCTCAACGTCCTGACTTTC. Protein product: CAGSNGLALNVLTF. This chain joins TRBV6-2 or TRBV6-3 and TRBJ2-6; possibly TRBD2 for D (5 bases). Germline V gene lookup returns CDR1 MNHEY and CDR2 SVGEGT. The CDR3 consists of 14 residues.

This clonotype was observed at least ten times. CDR3 nucleotides: TGCGCCAGCAGCCTAGGACCACATGGGGGCAAAAACATTCAGTACTTC. Amino acid sequence: CASSLGPHGGKNIQYF. J is TRBJ2-4 and V is TRBV5-1; either TRBD1 or TRBD2 may fit D (5 bases each). The CDR3 extends over 16 amino acids. The germline V gene has CDR1 SGHRS and CDR2 YFSETQ. The V and J ends lost 4 bases and 3 bases respectively, with 17 bases between them.

In its sample, this clonotype was seen many times. At one end the junction does not follow the germline gene, possibly because of a read error. J is TRBJ2-3 and V is TRBV6-2 or TRBV6-3, with TRBD2 matching 10 bases. The germline V gene encodes CDR1 MNHEY and CDR2 SVGEGT. The CDR3 spans 15 residues. CDR3 loop: CASNPASGGTDTQYF. The CDR3 region has the DNA TGTGCCAGCAACCCGGCTAGCGGGGGCACCGATACGCAGTATTTT.

Many counts were recorded for this clonotype. The chain uses TRBV20-1 and TRBJ1-2; D is undetermined. Trimming removed 0 bases at V and 1 base at J, with 6 bases between. The CDR3 is made up of 13 amino acids. The V gene's germline CDR1 is DFQATT and CDR2 SNEGSKA (reference sequence). The CDR3 nucleotides read TGCAGTGCTAGAGATCGAAGTAACTATGGCTACACCTTC. Residues: CSARDRSNYGYTF.

V gene TRBV5-1 combines with J gene TRBJ1-5, with TRBD1 matching 7 bases. This CDR3 region has 16 residues. Looked up from germline, CDR1 is SGHRS and CDR2 is YFSETQ. The V gene end was trimmed by 0 bases and the J gene end by 0 bases; junction bases not matched to a gene: 3. CDR3 DNA: TGCGCCAGCAGCTTGGAGGGGGCTCATAGCAATCAGCCCCAGCATTTT. Residues: CASSLEGAHSNQPQHF.